This T cell receptor (beta chain) was found in a study of cytomegalovirus exposure and HLA in healthy donors. This PCR relied on a set of 60 Vbeta primers and 13 Jbeta primers. The table came from immunoSEQ multiplex PCR; TCRdb's copy has only in-frame clones and leaves some out. The data hold 55,000 to 80,000 clones, with 65% to 80% observed a single time. V dropped 5 bases and J dropped 1; count of bases not matched to a gene: 4. This CDR3 has 16 amino acids. Germline V gene sequence: CDR1 SGHDN, CDR2 FVKESK. The receptor was derived from a woman aged 25-40 years in good health and CMV-seronegative. V is TRBV14 and J is TRBJ2-1, with 11 bases matching TRBD2. Sequenced material: PBMCs. CDR3 bases: TGTGCCAGCAGCTTGGGACTAGCGGTTTCCTACAATGAGCAGTTCTTC. Translated: CASSLGLAVSYNEQFF.